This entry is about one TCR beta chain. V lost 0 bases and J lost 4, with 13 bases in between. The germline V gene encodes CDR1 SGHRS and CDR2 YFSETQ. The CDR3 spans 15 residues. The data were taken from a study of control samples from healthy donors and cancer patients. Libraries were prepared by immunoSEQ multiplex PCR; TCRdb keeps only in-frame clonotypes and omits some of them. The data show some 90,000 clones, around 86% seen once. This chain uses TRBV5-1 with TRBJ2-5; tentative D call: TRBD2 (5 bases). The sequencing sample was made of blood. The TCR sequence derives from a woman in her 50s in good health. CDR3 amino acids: CASSLESRAGETQYF. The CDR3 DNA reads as TGCGCCAGCAGCTTGGAATCTAGGGCGGGAGAGACCCAGTACTTC.